This paragraph covers one T cell receptor (beta chain) sequence. A clone one base away is much larger, so this may be a read error. Primed by a sample-barcoded 5' primer and a J-beta primer mix, a second PCR proceeded for roughly 6 to 12 cycles. TCRdb processed the 5' RACE reads anew with MiXCR; each CDR3 protein has one entry. The table lists more than 750,000 distinct CDR3 sequences, 25% to 35% of them singletons, with 9.5% to 13% in the top ten. From germline, CDR1 is GTSNPN and CDR2 SVGIG (reference sequence). CDR3 length: 14 residues. The sample originates from a study of blood T cells in healthy people across ages. These sequences were also reported in another study, on T cells of mothers and their children. That source notes: The study found thymic selection shapes TCR recombination output similarly in related and unrelated pairs.

This sequence originates from a woman aged 40 to 50 in good health. The rearrangement links TRBV30 to TRBJ2-7, with D tentatively TRBD2 (5 bases). The end of the DNA is better explained by TRBJ2-5, so the J call may be wrong. Sequencing was done on a sample of blood. The CDR3, as DNA: TGTGCCTGGAGCCCAACACGGGGAATTGAGACCCAGTACTTC. It specifies CAWSPTRGIETQYF.